This TCR beta chain was recovered during a study of shared clonotypes between healthy human individuals. This clone was seen at least ten times. Trimming left V 6 bases short and J 1 base short, with 13 bases between. The V gene's germline CDR1 is MDHEN and CDR2 SYDVKM. The CDR3 is 15 residues long. Generated by immunoSEQ multiplex PCR, the TCRdb table keeps only in-frame clones and is missing some. This table has about 1.1 million clones, approximately 75% appearing once. Specimen: memory CD4+ T cells from PBMCs. Described subset: CD45RA-negative fraction. V gene TRBV28 combines with J gene TRBJ2-4, with D maybe TRBD1 (6 bases). This TCR came from a man between 18 and 29 years old in good health. Some clones in this sample may be carry-over from other donors' samples. The CDR3: CASSLGQPAKNIQYF. The CDR3, as DNA: TGTGCCAGCAGCTTAGGACAGCCCGCCAAAAACATTCAGTACTTC.